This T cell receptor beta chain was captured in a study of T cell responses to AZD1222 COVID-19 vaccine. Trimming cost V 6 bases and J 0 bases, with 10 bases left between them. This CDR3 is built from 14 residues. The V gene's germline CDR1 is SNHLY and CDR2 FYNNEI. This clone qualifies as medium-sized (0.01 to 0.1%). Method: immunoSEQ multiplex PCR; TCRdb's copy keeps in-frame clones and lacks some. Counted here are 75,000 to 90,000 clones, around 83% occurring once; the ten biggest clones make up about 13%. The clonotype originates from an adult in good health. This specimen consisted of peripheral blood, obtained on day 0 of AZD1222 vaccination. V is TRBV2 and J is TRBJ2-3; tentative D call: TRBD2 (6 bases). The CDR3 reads CASSVGSSTDTQYF. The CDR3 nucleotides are TGTGCCAGCAGCGTCGGGAGTAGCACAGATACGCAGTATTTT.